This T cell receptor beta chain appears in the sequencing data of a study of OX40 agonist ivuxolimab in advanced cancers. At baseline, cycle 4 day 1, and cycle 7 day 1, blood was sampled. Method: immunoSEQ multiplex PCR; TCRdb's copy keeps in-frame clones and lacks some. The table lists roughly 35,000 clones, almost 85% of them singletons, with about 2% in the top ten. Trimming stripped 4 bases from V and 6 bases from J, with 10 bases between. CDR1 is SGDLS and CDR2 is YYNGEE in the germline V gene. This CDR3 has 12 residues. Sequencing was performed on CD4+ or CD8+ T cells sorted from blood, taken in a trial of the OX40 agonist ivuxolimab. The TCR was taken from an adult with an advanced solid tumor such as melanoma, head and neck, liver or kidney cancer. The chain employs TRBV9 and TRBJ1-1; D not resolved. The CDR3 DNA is TGTGCCAGCAGCTCCTCGACTGCTGAAGCTTTCTTT. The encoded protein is CASSSSTAEAFF.